A single TCR beta chain is shown here with its context. Its antigen is unknown. Trimming took 5 bases from V and 6 from J; bases not matched to a gene: 5. The CDR3 consists of 13 residues. From germline, CDR1 is LNHDA and CDR2 SQIVND (reference sequence). These data originate in a study of cytotoxic CD8 clonotypes in ibrutinib-treated CLL. Findings of the study overall: Increased clonality at ibrutinib response gave way to a return toward baseline at progression.

The assay was immunoSEQ multiplex PCR, and TCRdb's table has in-frame clones only and misses some. This table holds 30,000 to 40,000 clones, approximately 70% found once. The material was PBMCs, obtained before ibrutinib treatment. The chain is built from TRBV19 and TRBJ2-5; 8 nucleotides agree with TRBD1. This TCR was recovered from a human donor with chronic lymphocytic leukemia. The CDR3 nucleotides are TGTGCCAGTAGTCGGACAGGGTTGAAGACCCAGTACTTC. This gives the protein CASSRTGLKTQYF.